This T cell receptor (beta chain) was documented in a study of early T cells in non-severe SARS-CoV-2 infection. Study-wide background: Chains from this unsorted whole-blood bulk RNA could not be paired. Overall study findings and caveats: VDJdb matches were skewed toward anti-spike CD8 T cell responses.

The CDR3 covers 16 residues. Germline trimming cut 0 bases from V and 10 bases from J; bases unmatched to any gene: 12. CDR1 is SGHDN and CDR2 is FVKESK in the germline V gene. Tagging with unique molecular identifiers was applied to individual cDNA molecules. TCRdb independently ran MiXCR on the 5' RACE reads; one entry per CDR3 protein. The sample carries about 67,000 distinct CDR3 sequences, around 10% recorded once. This clonotype was observed many times. The antigen is unknown. The sample was whole blood. The receptor comes from an adult who was a healthcare worker with PCR-confirmed SARS-CoV-2 infection or an uninfected control (not recorded which). The chain recombines TRBV14 with TRBJ2-1; 7 bases match TRBD1. The CDR3 loop reads CASSQDSGQRSLEQFF. The DNA for the CDR3 is TGTGCCAGCAGCCAAGATTCGGGACAGCGTTCGTTAGAGCAGTTCTTC.